This T cell receptor (beta chain) was found in a study of blood T cell repertoires in COVID-19. Method: immunoSEQ multiplex PCR; TCRdb's copy keeps in-frame clones and lacks some. Of approximately 150,000 clones listed, about 87% are singletons. Per the germline V gene, CDR1 is SGHNT and CDR2 is YYREEE (reference sequence). The CDR3 extends over 19 amino acids. Trimming cost V 5 bases and J 1 base; bases outside gene matches: 17. The sequenced material came from PBMCs or T cells enriched from blood (not recorded which). The origin of this receptor is a man aged 55 to 70 who had recovered from COVID-19. The V call is TRBV5-4, the J call TRBJ1-1, with 10 nucleotides matching TRBD1. In nucleotides, the CDR3 is TGTGCCAGCAGGGGCGGGACAGGGGCTACTATGGGCCCGAACACTGAAGCTTTCTTT. Its protein is CASRGGTGATMGPNTEAFF.